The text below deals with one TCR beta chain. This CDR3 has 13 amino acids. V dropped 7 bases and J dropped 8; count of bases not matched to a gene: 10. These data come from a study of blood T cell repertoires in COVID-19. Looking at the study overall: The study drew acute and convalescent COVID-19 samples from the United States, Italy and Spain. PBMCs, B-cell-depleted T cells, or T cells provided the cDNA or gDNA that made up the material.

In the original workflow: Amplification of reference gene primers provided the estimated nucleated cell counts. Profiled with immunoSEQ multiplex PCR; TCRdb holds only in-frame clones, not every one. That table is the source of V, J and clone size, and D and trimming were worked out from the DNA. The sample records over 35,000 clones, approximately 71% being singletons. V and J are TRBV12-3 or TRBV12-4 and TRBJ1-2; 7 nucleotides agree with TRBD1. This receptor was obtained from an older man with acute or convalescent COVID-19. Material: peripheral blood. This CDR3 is CASTRQGSRGYTF. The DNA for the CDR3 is TGTGCCAGCACCAGACAGGGATCCCGGGGCTACACCTTC.